These T cell receptor beta chains were read from a single sample in a study of T cell responses to AZD1222 COVID-19 vaccine. Using immunoSEQ multiplex PCR, the repertoire was profiled, and TCRdb retains in-frame clones only, with some absent. The sample includes 120,000 or so clones, 92% of them seen just once. Sample: peripheral blood, taken 28 days after the second AZD1222 dose. These receptors all come from an adult who received the AZD1222 COVID-19 vaccine. CDR3s include the opening cysteine and the closing phenylalanine or tryptophan. The order of the fields is V gene, J gene, CDR3 protein.

V: TRBV9
J: TRBJ2-5
CDR3: CASSVDQGFQETQYF

V: TRBV6-1
J: TRBJ1-1
CDR3: CASSQAGMGNTEAFF

V: TRBV11-2
J: TRBJ2-5
CDR3: CASSLLGQGTGETQYF

V: TRBV20-1
J: TRBJ2-7
CDR3: CSARDSYEQYF

V: TRBV5-4
J: TRBJ2-7
CDR3: CASSGTSIYEQYF

V: TRBV24-1
J: TRBJ2-1
CDR3: CATSDRLAGGHNEQFF

V: TRBV19
J: TRBJ1-2
CDR3: CASKQGGQLFYGYTF

V: TRBV2
J: TRBJ1-5
CDR3: CASLPGVSNQPQHF

V: TRBV2
J: TRBJ2-1
CDR3: CASTLSSGAYNEQFF

V: TRBV5-1
J: TRBJ1-1
CDR3: CASKDRGFDGTEAFF

V: TRBV29-1
J: TRBJ2-1
CDR3: CSVRPSYEQFF

V: TRBV25-1
J: TRBJ2-7
CDR3: CASSESGTDFSYEQYF

V: TRBV30
J: TRBJ1-5
CDR3: CAWSEAPDDQPQHF

V: TRBV3-1/TRBV3-2
J: TRBJ2-5
CDR3: CASSRRWSPNQETQYF

V: TRBV10-1
J: TRBJ2-7
CDR3: CASSESDPVGRGHYEQYF

V: TRBV5-1
J: TRBJ2-1
CDR3: CASSLTGTSSLGNNEQFF

V: TRBV7-7
J: TRBJ2-7
CDR3: CASSTGEGAYEQYF

V: TRBV28
J: TRBJ1-2
CDR3: CASRLDIRQKGYTF

V: TRBV28
J: TRBJ2-3
CDR3: CASSQTGGGSTDTQYF

V: TRBV21-1
J: TRBJ2-3
CDR3: CASSKGTSTSAPVLNTDTQYF

V: TRBV2
J: TRBJ1-2
CDR3: CASSEGGSDYGYTF

V: TRBV28
J: TRBJ1-2
CDR3: CASTPEGFGYTF

V: TRBV6-5
J: TRBJ1-6
CDR3: CASRLAGSPLHF

V: TRBV7-9
J: TRBJ2-1
CDR3: CAIPGWNNEQFF

V: TRBV11-2
J: TRBJ1-2
CDR3: CASSFIQGDGYTF

V: TRBV5-1
J: TRBJ1-3
CDR3: CASSSGGEAGNTIYF

V: TRBV27
J: TRBJ1-6
CDR3: CASSLSLGRSYNSPLHF

V: TRBV11-3
J: TRBJ2-1
CDR3: CASSSGTAGYNEQFF

V: TRBV7-9
J: TRBJ2-3
CDR3: CASSARDRGSTDTQYF

V: TRBV12-3/TRBV12-4
J: TRBJ1-6
CDR3: CASSLTVDSPLHF

V: TRBV5-1
J: TRBJ2-7
CDR3: CASSLDLTAEVSYEQYF

V: TRBV3-1/TRBV3-2
J: TRBJ2-7
CDR3: CASSLKMGTSGLRYYEQYF

V: TRBV19
J: TRBJ1-1
CDR3: CASSIGRVGQGEAFF

V: TRBV27
J: TRBJ1-6
CDR3: CASWAGIRGSPLHF

V: TRBV19
J: TRBJ2-7
CDR3: CASSIGGTGRTYEQYF

V: TRBV5-4
J: TRBJ2-3
CDR3: CASSLDWQRTDTQYF

V: TRBV13
J: TRBJ1-6
CDR3: CASSKANRAPNSPLHF

V: TRBV4-1
J: TRBJ1-2
CDR3: CASSQEGKMDNYGYTF

V: TRBV27
J: TRBJ2-7
CDR3: CASTGTGVEQYF

V: TRBV9
J: TRBJ2-3
CDR3: CASNDPSGKRDTQYF

V: TRBV18
J: TRBJ2-6
CDR3: CASSPVVGSGANVLTF

V: TRBV6-5
J: TRBJ1-3
CDR3: CASSYSSPGNTIYF

V: TRBV5-1
J: TRBJ2-3
CDR3: CASSSPNGVSTDTQYF

V: TRBV2
J: TRBJ2-7
CDR3: CASSDRGSGRGEQYF